This T cell receptor beta chain appears in the sequencing data of a study of blood T cell repertoires in COVID-19. The V segment lost 5 bases and the J segment 4 bases; nucleotides outside the gene matches: 5. In germline, CDR1 is SGHAT, CDR2 FQNNGV. The CDR3 is made up of 14 amino acids. Clones were read by immunoSEQ multiplex PCR, and TCRdb kept only the in-frame ones, dropping some. Of about 320,000 clones listed, roughly 85% were seen once; the top ten hold approximately 7.6%. V usage is TRBV11-2 and J usage is TRBJ1-1; TRBD1 matches at 9 bases. The sequence was collected from a human donor in a cohort sampled during active COVID-19. Sequencing was carried out using peripheral blood. The CDR3 nucleotides are TGTGCCAGCAGCCGATCGACAGGGGGCACTGAAGCTTTCTTT. This codes for CASSRSTGGTEAFF. Drawing the rest from reference TRBV11-2 and TRBJ1-1, the complete variable domain is EAGVAQSPRYKIIEKRQSVAFWCNPISGHATLYWYQQILGQGPKLLIQFQNNGVVDDSQLPKDRFSAERLKGVDSTLKIQPAKLEDSAVYLCASSRSTGGTEAFFGQGTRLTVV.